A selection of T cell receptor beta chains follows, all from one sample in a study of control samples from healthy donors and cancer patients. Only in-frame clones appear in the TCRdb table, and some are missing; sequencing was by immunoSEQ multiplex PCR. This sample has 100,000 to 150,000 clones, with about nine tenths found just once. The sequenced sample was blood. The receptors come from a young man in good health. Each CDR3 is given with its conserved first and last residue. D genes are given only for firm matches. Expanded clones are given a class, and other clones once, few, many or no size at all.

cdr3_aa | cdr3_nt | d_call | j_call | v_call | clone_size
CASSEWQPITDTQYF | TGTGCCAGCAGTGAATGGCAGCCGATCACAGATACGCAGTATTTT | - | TRBJ2-3 | TRBV2 | few
CSASLAAGYTF | TGCAGTGCTAGTCTGGCGGCGGGCTACACCTTC | - | TRBJ1-2 | TRBV20-1 | -
CASSLTTANNEQFF | TGTGCCAGCAGCTTAACGACAGCCAACAATGAGCAGTTCTTC | - | TRBJ2-1 | TRBV7-3 | -
CASSLGAQAGEKLFF | TGTGCCAGCAGCTTAGGAGCCCAGGCAGGTGAAAAACTGTTTTTT | - | TRBJ1-4 | TRBV13 | -
CASSQVRDGYGYTF | TGTGCCAGCAGCCAAGTACGAGACGGCTATGGCTACACCTTC | - | TRBJ1-2 | TRBV3-1/TRBV3-2 | few
CASSQEGTSGVPTDTQYF | TGTGCCAGCAGCCAAGAGGGGACTAGCGGGGTCCCCACAGATACGCAGTATTTT | TRBD2 | TRBJ2-3 | TRBV3-1/TRBV3-2 | -
CASSERGSYEQYF | TGTGCCAGCAGTGAAAGAGGGTCCTACGAGCAGTACTTC | - | TRBJ2-7 | TRBV6-1 | -
CASSLANREIYEQFF | TGTGCCAGCAGCTTGGCCAACAGAGAGATCTATGAGCAGTTCTTC | - | TRBJ2-1 | TRBV5-6 | -
CATSRAETGHTEAFF | TGTGCCACCAGCAGAGCCGAGACAGGGCACACTGAAGCTTTCTTT | TRBD1 | TRBJ1-1 | TRBV15 | -
CASSEVLGDRTYYGYTF | TGTGCCAGCAGTGAAGTCTTAGGGGACCGCACTTACTATGGCTACACCTTC | - | TRBJ1-2 | TRBV6-1 | once
CASSWAAAGDQSYNEQFF | TGTGCCAGCAGCTGGGCGGCAGCGGGGGACCAATCTTACAATGAGCAGTTCTTC | TRBD2 | TRBJ2-1 | TRBV5-6 | -
CASSYGQGAKAGELFF | TGTGCCAGCAGTTACGGGCAGGGGGCTAAAGCCGGGGAGCTGTTTTTT | TRBD1 | TRBJ2-2 | TRBV6-6 | -
CASSQEGGISNQPQHF | TGCGCCAGCAGCCAAGAAGGGGGGATTAGCAATCAGCCCCAGCATTTT | - | TRBJ1-5 | TRBV4-1 | -
CASIEGTVNTEAFF | TGCGCCAGTATAGAGGGGACAGTCAACACTGAAGCTTTCTTT | TRBD1 | TRBJ1-1 | TRBV5-1 | -
CASSYASIQSNQPQHF | TGTGCCAGCAGTTACGCGTCTATTCAGAGCAATCAGCCCCAGCATTTT | - | TRBJ1-5 | TRBV6-6 | -
CASFRAPGNTIYF | TGTGCCAGCTTCCGGGCTCCTGGAAACACCATATATTTT | - | TRBJ1-3 | TRBV6-5 | -
CAWSAGTGNFQPQHF | TGTGCCTGGAGTGCCGGGACAGGGAACTTTCAGCCCCAGCATTTT | TRBD1 | TRBJ1-5 | TRBV30 | -
CASSQKPGTGFSSYEQYF | TGCGCCAGCAGCCAAAAGCCCGGGACAGGGTTTAGCTCCTACGAGCAGTACTTC | TRBD1 | TRBJ2-7 | TRBV4-1 | few
CASSKGLPGNYGYTF | TGTGCCAGCAGTAAGGGACTTCCAGGGAACTATGGCTACACCTTC | - | TRBJ1-2 | TRBV6-5 | once
CASSLRIRVPYNEQFF | TGTGCCAGCAGCTTGAGGATTCGGGTCCCCTACAATGAGCAGTTCTTC | - | TRBJ2-1 | TRBV5-5 | -
CASSSGQGGYNEQFF | TGTGCCAGCAGTTCCGGACAGGGAGGGTACAATGAGCAGTTCTTC | - | TRBJ2-1 | TRBV7-9 | -
CAWSVLGVGDSPLHF | TGTGCCTGGAGTGTACTAGGGGTGGGGGATTCACCCCTCCACTTT | - | TRBJ1-6 | TRBV30 | -
CAWSVKRRRGLHQPQHF | TGTGCCTGGAGTGTAAAGAGGCGCAGGGGGCTACATCAGCCCCAGCATTTT | TRBD1 | TRBJ1-5 | TRBV30 | once
CASSPLQGAQETQYF | TGTGCCAGCTCACCACTACAGGGGGCCCAAGAGACCCAGTACTTC | TRBD1 | TRBJ2-5 | TRBV18 | -
CASGGGIAYGYTF | TGTGCCAGTGGGGGGGGTATCGCCTATGGCTACACCTTC | - | TRBJ1-2 | TRBV7-2 | once
CASSTLSGGQRTDTQYF | TGTGCCAGCAGTACACTTAGCGGGGGGCAAAGAACAGATACGCAGTATTTT | TRBD2 | TRBJ2-3 | TRBV13 | -
CASSRRTDSNQPQHF | TGTGCCAGCAGCCGCAGGACAGATTCGAATCAGCCCCAGCATTTT | - | TRBJ1-5 | TRBV5-6 | -
CASSDRGFGNTIYF | TGTGCCAGCAGTGACAGGGGGTTTGGAAACACCATATATTTT | TRBD1 | TRBJ1-3 | TRBV2 | -
CASSLSGESYEQYF | TGTGCCAGCAGCTTAAGCGGGGAATCCTACGAGCAGTACTTC | TRBD2 | TRBJ2-7 | TRBV3-1/TRBV3-2 | -
CASSRGGSTNEQFF | TGTGCCAGCAGCAGGGGGGGTTCAACCAATGAGCAGTTCTTC | - | TRBJ2-1 | TRBV11-3 | -
CASSLGVTDKQDTEAFF | TGTGCCAGCAGCTTGGGGGTCACGGATAAGCAGGACACTGAAGCTTTCTTT | - | TRBJ1-1 | TRBV5-4 | -
CASRSEGRLFF | TGTGCCAGCAGATCAGAGGGCCGCTTGTTCTTC | - | TRBJ2-1 | TRBV6-6 | -
CSASYPRGINGREQYF | TGCAGTGCTAGTTATCCCAGGGGAATTAATGGGCGCGAGCAGTACTTC | - | TRBJ2-7 | TRBV20-1 | once
CASSLGASSYNEQFF | TGTGCCAGCAGCTTAGGGGCCAGCTCCTACAATGAGCAGTTCTTC | - | TRBJ2-1 | TRBV7-9 | -
CASSPAYEQYF | TGTGCCAGCAGCCCAGCCTACGAGCAGTACTTC | - | TRBJ2-7 | TRBV5-5 | -
CASSLGLAFADTQYF | TGTGCCAGCAGCCTGGGACTAGCTTTCGCAGATACGCAGTATTTT | TRBD2 | TRBJ2-3 | TRBV11-2 | -
CASSKRLAGSTDTQYF | TGTGCCAGCAGCAAAAGACTAGCGGGTTCTACAGATACGCAGTATTTT | TRBD2 | TRBJ2-3 | TRBV14 | -
CASSQGGLATGELFF | TGTGCCAGCAGCCAAGGGGGGCTGGCCACCGGGGAGCTGTTTTTT | - | TRBJ2-2 | TRBV3-1/TRBV3-2 | -
CASNPSGPYNEQFF | TGTGCCAGCAACCCGTCGGGACCCTACAATGAGCAGTTCTTC | - | TRBJ2-1 | TRBV9 | -
CASSPTAQETQYF | TGTGCCAGCAGCCCGACAGCGCAAGAGACCCAGTACTTC | - | TRBJ2-5 | TRBV3-1/TRBV3-2 | -
CASPGTTGPPTNEKLFF | TGTGCCAGCCCCGGGACAACAGGGCCCCCAACTAATGAAAAACTGTTTTTT | - | TRBJ1-4 | TRBV21-1 | -
CASSLSVDSNQPQHF | TGTGCCAGCAGTTTATCGGTCGATAGCAATCAGCCCCAGCATTTT | - | TRBJ1-5 | TRBV27 | -
CASSQARADYGYTF | TGTGCCAGCAGCCAAGCCCGGGCGGACTATGGCTACACCTTC | - | TRBJ1-2 | TRBV3-1/TRBV3-2 | -
CASHRGALNEQFF | TGTGCCAGCCACAGGGGAGCGCTCAATGAGCAGTTCTTC | TRBD1 | TRBJ2-1 | TRBV5-6 | once
CASRRTATEAFF | TGTGCCAGCAGGAGGACGGCCACTGAAGCTTTCTTT | - | TRBJ1-1 | TRBV6-5 | -
CASSPGRFNEQFF | TGTGCCAGCTCACCAGGGAGATTCAATGAGCAGTTCTTC | - | TRBJ2-1 | TRBV18 | -
CASSYSRNTGELFF | TGTGCCAGCAGTTACTCGAGGAACACCGGGGAGCTGTTTTTT | - | TRBJ2-2 | TRBV6-2/TRBV6-3 | -
CASSLGRWPSPYEQYF | TGTGCCAGCAGCTTAGGCCGCTGGCCCTCCCCCTACGAGCAGTACTTC | - | TRBJ2-7 | TRBV5-5 | -
CASRSSATYEQYF | TGTGCCAGCAGGTCCTCCGCCACCTACGAGCAGTACTTC | - | TRBJ2-7 | TRBV9 | -
CASSLHMTDTQYF | TGTGCCAGCAGCCTTCATATGACAGATACGCAGTATTTT | - | TRBJ2-3 | TRBV7-9 | -
CASSSKARLAPEQFF | TGTGCCAGCAGTTCGAAGGCCCGACTAGCGCCTGAGCAGTTCTTC | TRBD2 | TRBJ2-1 | TRBV27 | -
CASSWGPHYGYTF | TGTGCCAGCAGCTGGGGACCGCACTATGGCTACACCTTC | - | TRBJ1-2 | TRBV9 | -
CASSLAQGRAGELFF | TGCGCCAGCAGCTTGGCACAGGGGAGGGCCGGGGAGCTGTTTTTT | - | TRBJ2-2 | TRBV5-1 | -
CASSQVGPRRREQFF | TGCGCCAGCAGCCAAGTTGGGCCCCGACGGAGGGAGCAGTTCTTC | - | TRBJ2-1 | TRBV4-1 | once
CATKQGSDYNEQFF | TGTGCCACCAAACAGGGGTCGGACTACAATGAGCAGTTCTTC | TRBD1 | TRBJ2-1 | TRBV5-6 | -
CASSYSIPDTQYF | TGTGCCAGCAGTTACTCGATTCCAGATACGCAGTATTTT | - | TRBJ2-3 | TRBV6-5 | -
CASSQTSGGDEQYF | TGTGCCAGCAGTCAGACTAGCGGGGGGGACGAGCAGTACTTC | TRBD2 | TRBJ2-7 | TRBV6-2/TRBV6-3 | -
CASSLAGGREQFF | TGTGCCAGCAGTCTAGCGGGGGGTCGCGAGCAGTTCTTC | TRBD2 | TRBJ2-1 | TRBV6-2/TRBV6-3 | -
CASSHWEGGEKLFF | TGTGCCAGCAGCCATTGGGAGGGAGGGGAAAAACTGTTTTTT | - | TRBJ1-4 | TRBV11-3 | -
CASSFGIEQGRNTEAFF | TGTGCCAGCAGCTTTGGAATCGAACAGGGGAGGAACACTGAAGCTTTCTTT | TRBD1 | TRBJ1-1 | TRBV7-9 | -